A single sample gave rise to the 21 T cell receptor beta chains below, sequenced in a study of blood T cell repertoires in COVID-19. TCRdb's table, derived via immunoSEQ multiplex PCR, lists solely in-frame clones and lacks some. Here the sample spans 250,000 or so clones, more than 75% being singletons. The sequencing sample was made of peripheral blood. All receptors derive from a man aged 35 to 55 with active or convalescent COVID-19.

This clone has a handful of counts. The chain is built from TRBV7-6 and TRBJ1-5, with TRBD1 matching 8 bases. The length of the CDR3 is 15 residues. Trimming cost V 1 base and J 3 bases; bases outside gene matches: 2. Germline V gene data show CDR1 as SGHVS and CDR2 as FNYEAQ. The chain's CDR3 is CASSLDRGANQPQHF. The CDR3 region has the DNA TGTGCCAGCAGCTTAGACAGGGGGGCCAATCAGCCCCAGCATTTT.

This CDR3 is CASSVTAPNQPQHF. For the CDR3, the DNA is TGTGCCAGTAGTGTGACAGCGCCCAATCAGCCCCAGCATTTT. The chain has TRBV19 and TRBJ1-5; D might be TRBD1 (5 bases). This CDR3 has 14 amino acids. Germline V gene sequence: CDR1 LNHDA, CDR2 SQIVND (reference sequence). V gave up 5 bases and J gave up 3 bases, with 11 bases separating them.

The gene calls are TRBV19 and TRBJ1-2; D possibly corresponds to TRBD1 (6 bases). V was pared by 5 bases and J by 4 bases, with 20 bases between. The germline V gene has CDR1 LNHDA and CDR2 SQIVND (reference sequence). This CDR3 spans 16 amino acids. The CDR3 is CASSSGRGSSSYGYTF. The CDR3 DNA sequence: TGTGCCAGTAGTTCGGGCAGGGGCTCTTCCTCCTATGGCTACACCTTC.

The chain joins TRBV7-9 to TRBJ1-2; D unresolved. This CDR3 is built from 12 residues. Germline V CDR1 and CDR2: SEHNR, FQNEAQ (reference sequence). Trimming cost V 1 base and J 5 bases, with 5 bases left between them. In DNA, the CDR3 is TGTGCCAGCAGCTTAGAGCCGTATGGCTACACCTTC. Translation: CASSLEPYGYTF.

V gene TRBV3-1 (or the pseudogene TRBV3-2) combines with J gene TRBJ2-1, with 8 bases lining up with TRBD2. Unmatched junction bases numbered 2, after V lost 0 bases and J lost 1 base. Per the germline V gene, CDR1 is LGHDT and CDR2 is YNNKEL (reference sequence). This CDR3 is built from 16 residues. The CDR3 coding sequence is TGTGCCAGCAGCCAAGAAGCGGGAGCGTCCTACAATGAGCAGTTCTTC. Encoded protein: CASSQEAGASYNEQFF.

This clone was detected only once. CDR3 bases: TGTGCCAGCAGCACCACAGGGGCCGGGGAGCTGTTTTTT. As protein: CASSTTGAGELFF. This chain connects TRBV7-3 to TRBJ2-2; 7 bases match TRBD1. The length of the CDR3 is 13 residues. V shed 5 bases, J shed 6 bases, and the junction held 3 bases outside the gene matches. CDR1 and CDR2 (germline): SGHTA, FQGTGA.

This clone has just a few counts. The chain links TRBV6-1 to TRBJ1-1, with D uncertain. Germline assignment: CDR1 MNHNS and CDR2 SASEGT. The V end lost 2 bases, the J end lost 1 base, and 8 bases lay between the germline ends. The CDR3 loop spans 14 amino acids. In DNA, the CDR3 is TGTGCCAGCAGTGAATTTTTAGCGAACACTGAAGCTTTCTTT. Amino acids: CASSEFLANTEAFF.

The chain carries TRBV19 and TRBJ1-4; tentatively, D is TRBD1 (6 bases). The CDR3 has 14 residues. The germline CDR1 and CDR2 sequences are LNHDA and SQIVND (reference sequence). The V and J ends lost 2 bases and 8 bases respectively, with 12 bases between them. In DNA, the CDR3 is TGTGCCAGTAGTATAACCAGGGGCGGAGAAAAACTGTTTTTT. Encoded protein: CASSITRGGEKLFF.

The rearrangement uses TRBV7-8 and TRBJ1-4; 9 bases fit TRBD1. Germline lookup yields CDR1 SGHVS and CDR2 FQNEAQ. The ends lost 2 bases at V and 10 bases at J; junction bases unmatched: 17. This CDR3 has 18 residues. The CDR3 nucleotides are TGTGCCAGCAGCTTATCGGAGTACCTTTCGGGACAGGGTGGAAAACTGTTTTTT. Translating gives CASSLSEYLSGQGGKLFF.

The V gene is TRBV13, the J gene TRBJ2-7, with 13 bases aligning to TRBD2. V trimming: 8 bases; J trimming: 5 bases; junction bases outside the gene matches: 0. The length of the CDR3 is 12 residues. Germline V gives CDR1 PRHDT, CDR2 FYEKMQ (reference sequence). CDR3 bases: TGTGCCAGCGGGACTAGCGGGGACGAGCAGTACTTC. Translated: CASGTSGDEQYF.

The rearrangement joins TRBV4-1 to TRBJ2-7; 8 bases match TRBD1. Germline assignment: CDR1 MGHRA and CDR2 YSYEKL. J gave up 1 base and V 2 bases, and 7 bases lay outside the gene matches. CDR3 length: 16 residues. The DNA for the CDR3 is TGCGCCAGCAGCCAACCCACGGACAGGGTGTCCTACGAGCAGTACTTC. Protein product: CASSQPTDRVSYEQYF.

The rearrangement joins TRBV6-5 to TRBJ1-2; TRBD1 matches at 8 bases. V shed 5 bases, J shed 5 bases, and the junction held 10 bases outside the gene matches. Germline CDR1 and CDR2: MNHEY and SVGAGI. The CDR3 sequence is 15 residues long. The CDR3 region has the DNA TGTGCCAGCAGTATTGACAGGGGACTTATGTATGGCTACACCTTC. Translation: CASSIDRGLMYGYTF.

This clone was observed a single time. This chain joins TRBV12-3 or TRBV12-4 and TRBJ1-5, with no clear D. The CDR3 length is 13 residues. Trimming removed 6 bases from V and 7 bases from J, with 13 bases in between. The chain's CDR3 is CASSPGMEQPQHF. CDR3 nucleotides: TGTGCCAGCAGCCCCGGGATGGAGCAGCCCCAGCATTTT.

This chain joins TRBV6-6 and TRBJ1-1; D not resolved. Germline V gives CDR1 MNHNY, CDR2 SVGAGI (reference sequence). V dropped 4 bases and J dropped 6 bases, with 12 bases sitting between them. The CDR3 length is 13 residues. CDR3 sequence reads: CASSWEGGAEAFF. CDR3 nucleotide sequence: TGTGCCAGCAGTTGGGAGGGTGGCGCTGAAGCTTTCTTT.

This chain joins TRBV5-1 and TRBJ1-5, with TRBD1 matching 7 bases. V lost 3 bases and J lost 2; bases outside the gene matches: 5. Germline CDR1 reads SGHRS; CDR2 reads YFSETQ. CDR3 length equals 15 residues. The CDR3 loop reads CASSSSGQGNQPQHF. CDR3 nucleotide sequence: TGCGCCAGCAGCTCCTCTGGACAGGGCAATCAGCCCCAGCATTTT.

The chain has TRBV28 and TRBJ2-1; TRBD1 is a possible D gene (6 bases). The germline CDR1 and CDR2 sequences are MDHEN and SYDVKM. This CDR3 is 11 amino acids long. The V end was cut by 2 bases, the J end by 10 bases, with 6 bases between. CDR3 bases: TGTGCCAGCAGTTTAGGGGGCGAGCAGTTCTTC. This encodes CASSLGGEQFF.

The chain has TRBV11-3 and TRBJ2-7, with TRBD1 matching over 7 bases. The V segment lost 5 bases and the J segment 3 bases; nucleotides outside the gene matches: 10. Germline CDR1 is SGHNT and CDR2 is YENEEA. CDR3 size: 15 residues. CDR3 in DNA: TGTGCCAGCAGCAACTCGGGACAGCCCTTCTACGAGCAGTACTTC. Its translation: CASSNSGQPFYEQYF. Filled out from reference TRBV11-3 and TRBJ2-7, the complete variable domain reads EAGVVQSPRYKIIEKKQPVAFWCNPISGHNTLYWYLQNLGQGPELLIRYENEEAVDDSQLPKDRFSAERLKGVDSTLKIQPAELGDSAVYLCASSNSGQPFYEQYFGPGTRLTVT.

This sequence joins TRBV9 and TRBJ2-1; 8 nucleotides match TRBD1. The CDR3 consists of 14 residues. The trim removed 2 bases at V and 6 bases at J, leaving 4 bases unmatched. Looked up from germline, CDR1 is SGDLS and CDR2 is YYNGEE. CDR3 region: CASSVYRGSNEQFF. CDR3 sequence (DNA): TGTGCCAGCAGCGTCTACAGGGGGAGCAATGAGCAGTTCTTC. Complete variable domain (other parts from reference TRBV9 and TRBJ2-1): DSGVTQTPKHLITATGQRVTLRCSPRSGDLSVYWYQQSLDQGLQFLIQYYNGEERAKGNILERFSAQQFPDLHSELNLSSLELGDSALYFCASSVYRGSNEQFFGPGTRLTVL.

This rearrangement joins TRBV27 to TRBJ1-2; TRBD1 is a possible D gene (5 bases). Between the trimmed V and J ends, which lost 4 bases and 6 bases, there was a span of 15 bases. This CDR3 has 14 residues. CDR1 is MNHEY and CDR2 is SMNVEV in the germline V gene (reference sequence). CDR3 DNA sequence: TGTGCCAGCAGTTCCTTGGGGGGTAGGAATGGCTACACCTTC. Its translation is CASSSLGGRNGYTF.

This clone was seen only once. The chain combines TRBV5-6 with TRBJ2-3; D is perhaps TRBD1 (5 bases). The V and J ends lost 7 bases and 2 bases respectively, with 8 bases between them. CDR1 is SGHDT, CDR2 YYEEEE, per germline. This CDR3 has 12 residues. For the CDR3, the DNA is TGTGCCAGCTCAGGGAACACAGATACGCAGTATTTT. This translates into CASSGNTDTQYF.

The chain links TRBV7-9 to TRBJ2-7; a weak D match, TRBD2 (6 bases). CDR3 length: 16 amino acids. V lost 6 bases and J lost 2, with 20 bases in between. Germline V CDR1 and CDR2: SEHNR, FQNEAQ (reference sequence). The CDR3 sequence: CASRGLGGAVPYEQYF. CDR3 in DNA: TGTGCCAGCAGAGGACTCGGGGGAGCCGTACCCTACGAGCAGTACTTC.